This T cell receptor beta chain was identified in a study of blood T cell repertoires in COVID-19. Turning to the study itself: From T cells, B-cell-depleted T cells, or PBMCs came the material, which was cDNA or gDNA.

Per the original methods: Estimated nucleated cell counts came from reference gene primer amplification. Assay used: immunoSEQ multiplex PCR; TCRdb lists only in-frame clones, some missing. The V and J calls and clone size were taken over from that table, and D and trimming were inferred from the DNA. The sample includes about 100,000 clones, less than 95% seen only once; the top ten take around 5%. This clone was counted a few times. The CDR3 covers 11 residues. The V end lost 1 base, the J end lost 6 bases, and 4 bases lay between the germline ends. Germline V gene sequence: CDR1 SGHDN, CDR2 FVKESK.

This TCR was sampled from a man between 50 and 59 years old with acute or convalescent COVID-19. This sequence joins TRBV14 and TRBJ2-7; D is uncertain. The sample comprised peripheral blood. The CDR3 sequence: CASSQGLEQYF. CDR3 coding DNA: TGTGCCAGCAGCCAAGGTCTCGAGCAGTACTTC.